The present TCR beta chain was sequenced within a study of beta chain features in type 1 diabetes. This clone was observed a few times. What it recognizes is unknown. The entirety of the isolated RNA underwent reverse transcription, so expressed TCRB transcripts were sequenced. TCRdb keeps only in-frame clones here, not all; method: immunoSEQ multiplex PCR. The sample lists some 410,000 clones; about 15% were seen once. General study results and limits: VDJ junctions in type 1 diabetes patients carried more deletions and fewer insertions. Cells expressing TCR highly could be over-represented by cDNA sequencing.

The sequencing sample was made of naive CD4+ T cells from blood. This clonotype was obtained from a man in his thirties or forties in good health.

The CDR3 loop is CAWSIATGGADTQYF. The CDR3 DNA reads as TGTGCCTGGAGTATTGCGACGGGAGGGGCAGATACGCAGTATTTT. The rearrangement uses TRBV30 and TRBJ2-3; 8 nucleotides align to TRBD2. The CDR3 consists of 15 residues. Germline CDR1 is GTSNPN and CDR2 is SVGIG (reference sequence). V dropped 2 bases and J dropped 4; count of bases not matched to a gene: 8.